The 4 T cell receptor beta chains below all came from one sample that was sequenced in a study of blood T cell repertoires in COVID-19. The protocol was immunoSEQ multiplex PCR, while the TCRdb copy is restricted to in-frame clones and leaves out a portion. This table has roughly 400,000 clones, just over 90% appearing once. Sequenced input: PBMCs or T cells enriched from blood (not recorded which). These receptors were taken from a middle-aged woman who had been exposed to COVID-19.

This clone has just one count. DNA of the CDR3: TGTGCCAGCAGCCAAGGGTGGGGCGACTCAGAGACCCAGTACTTC. It translates to CASSQGWGDSETQYF. This chain joins TRBV14 and TRBJ2-5; a weak D match, TRBD1 (5 bases). V was trimmed by 1 base and J by 4 bases, leaving 13 bases between them. Germline CDR1 is SGHDN and CDR2 is FVKESK. CDR3 length: 15 residues.

V and J are TRBV6-5 and TRBJ1-1, with no clear D. The CDR3 totals 13 residues. The V gene's germline CDR1 is MNHEY and CDR2 SVGAGI. The germline V and J ends were trimmed by 2 bases and 0 bases, with 4 bases remaining between them. DNA for the CDR3: TGTGCCAGCAGTTACGCGGTGAACACTGAAGCTTTCTTT. It yields the protein CASSYAVNTEAFF.

DNA of the CDR3: TGTGCCAGCAGCATTAGCAATCAGCCCCAGCATTTT. It yields the protein CASSISNQPQHF. The chain combines TRBV12-3 or TRBV12-4 with TRBJ1-5; D is unclear. This CDR3 region has 12 residues. Trimming took 6 bases from V and 0 from J, leaving 3 bases between them.

The chain employs TRBV30 and TRBJ2-2, with 9 bases lining up with TRBD2. The CDR3 sequence is 15 residues long. The junction had 6 bases not matched to a gene; V was cut back by 3 bases and J by 4 bases. Germline CDR1 is GTSNPN and CDR2 is SVGIG (reference sequence). CDR3 nucleotide sequence: TGTGCCTGGAGGGTAGCGGGAGCCCGCACCGGGGAGCTGTTTTTT. This encodes CAWRVAGARTGELFF.